The clone carrying this T cell receptor beta chain was found many times. Its target is not known. This sample was taken from a study of identical twins. Germline V lookup: CDR1 LGHNT, CDR2 FRNRAP. Deletions cut 1 base from V and 5 bases from J, with 18 bases between. The CDR3 has 17 residues. TCRdb redid the calling of the 5' RACE reads with MiXCR, one entry per CDR3 protein. The sample lists approximately 700,000 distinct CDR3 sequences; 6.1% were seen once. No donor was unhealthy or non-Caucasian. Study results and caveats: Out-of-frame beta sequences exhibited a weaker degree of excess twin sharing. For cord blood, abundant beta clonotypes had fewer insertions, unlike memory repertoires, which showed none. In drawing conclusions, the study used cross-sectional statistical analysis and did not follow the same donors.

This sequence was found in a young man in good health. The material sequenced was naive T cells sorted from blood. The chain employs TRBV12-5 and TRBJ1-5; D is possibly TRBD1 (5 bases). CDR3: CASGLAAGQEIHQPQHF. CDR3 bases: TGTGCTAGTGGTTTGGCCGCGGGGCAGGAGATACATCAGCCCCAGCATTTT.